The 8 T cell receptor beta chains presented below share a single source sample, sequenced in a study of shared clonotypes between healthy human individuals. Measured with immunoSEQ multiplex PCR; TCRdb has only the in-frame clones, and not every one. The sample yields roughly 2.5 million clones, over 85% seen once. Sequencing used naive CD4+ T cells sorted from blood. Indicated subset: CD45RA+ positively selected. The receptors were sampled from a man aged 18 to 30 in good health.

CDR3 amino acids: CASSDRSGRTPSSYNEQFF. The CDR3 DNA is TGTGCCAGTAGCGACCGGAGCGGGAGGACCCCGAGCTCCTACAATGAGCAGTTCTTC. The gene calls are TRBV19 and TRBJ2-1, with TRBD2 identical over 9 bases. The CDR3 loop spans 19 amino acids. The junction had 15 bases not matched to a gene; V was cut back by 6 bases and J by 0 bases. The germline V gene encodes CDR1 LNHDA and CDR2 SQIVND (reference sequence). Combining the CDR3 with reference TRBV19 and TRBJ2-1 gives the whole variable domain DGGITQSPKYLFRKEGQNVTLSCEQNLNHDAMYWYRQDPGQGLRLIYYSQIVNDFQKGDIAEGYSVSREKKESFPLTVTSAQKNPTAFYLCASSDRSGRTPSSYNEQFFGPGTRLTVL.

The chain joins TRBV5-1 to TRBJ2-7; unclear D gene. Trimming removed 0 bases at V and 4 bases at J, with 14 bases between. CDR1 and CDR2 from the germline V gene are SGHRS and YFSETQ. The CDR3 is made up of 15 amino acids. This CDR3 reads CASSLVPRKEYEQYF. CDR3 nucleotides: TGCGCCAGCAGCTTGGTGCCCCGAAAGGAGTACGAGCAGTACTTC.

CDR3 residues: CSVGAGTTNEKLFF. The DNA of the CDR3 is TGCAGCGTTGGGGCAGGTACAACTAATGAAAAACTGTTTTTT. The chain joins TRBV29-1 to TRBJ1-4; D is unresolved. CDR1 and CDR2 from the germline V gene are SQVTM and ANQGSEA. V dropped 4 bases and J dropped 0 bases, with 9 bases sitting between them. The length of the CDR3 is 14 residues.

The CDR3 protein is CASSWRMAGGLTYEQYF. CDR3 nucleotides: TGTGCCAGCAGCTGGCGAATGGCGGGGGGTCTGACCTACGAGCAGTACTTC. The chain is built from TRBV5-4 and TRBJ2-7; 8 positions agree with TRBD2. V was clipped by 3 bases and J by 2 bases; unmatched bases: 13. The CDR3 contains 17 residues. Germline V gives CDR1 SGHNT, CDR2 YYREEE (reference sequence).

The rearrangement links TRBV7-9 to TRBJ1-5; D is undetermined. This CDR3 is 15 amino acids long. The germline V and J ends were trimmed by 4 bases and 2 bases, with 12 bases remaining between them. CDR1 is SEHNR and CDR2 is FQNEAQ in the germline V gene (reference sequence). The DNA for the CDR3 is TGTGCCAGCAGCTCGGGAAGGGAGGGCAATCAGCCCCAGCATTTT. Translation gives CASSSGREGNQPQHF.

The chain employs TRBV29-1 and TRBJ2-5; 7 nucleotides line up with TRBD1. The CDR3 is made up of 13 amino acids. V shed 7 bases, J shed 5 bases, and the junction held 10 bases outside the gene matches. Germline V gene data show CDR1 as SQVTM and CDR2 as ANQGSEA. This chain's CDR3 is CSDDTGDVETQYF. The CDR3 coding sequence is TGCAGCGATGATACAGGGGATGTGGAGACCCAGTACTTC.

The table lists this clone with a count of one. V is TRBV10-3 and J is TRBJ2-1; the D is unclear. The V end lost 0 bases, the J end lost 5 bases, and 2 bases lay between the germline ends. There are 12 residues in the CDR3. The germline CDR1 and CDR2 sequences are ENHRY and SYGVKD. The CDR3 spells CAISESHNEQFF. As DNA, the CDR3 is TGTGCCATCAGTGAGTCTCACAATGAGCAGTTCTTC.

The chain uses TRBV7-8 and TRBJ1-3; D is undetermined. The CDR3 has 15 residues. The germline V and J ends were trimmed by 2 bases and 0 bases, with 8 bases remaining between them. Germline V gene lookup returns CDR1 SGHVS and CDR2 FQNEAQ. The DNA of the CDR3 is TGTGCCAGCAGCTTAATCCCCGGCTCTGGAAACACCATATATTTT. As protein: CASSLIPGSGNTIYF. Supplemented by reference TRBV7-8 and TRBJ1-3, the full variable domain reads GAGVSQSPRYKVAKRGQDVALRCDPISGHVSLFWYQQALGQGPEFLTYFQNEAQLDKSGLPSDRFFAERPEGSVSTLKIQRTQQEDSAVYLCASSLIPGSGNTIYFGEGSWLTVV.